The sequence of this T cell receptor beta chain was determined in a study of cytomegalovirus exposure and HLA in healthy donors. General observations from the study: The study put 150 or so TCR beta chains on its list as cytomegalovirus-associated.

As regards this clone: Its antigen is undetermined.

Repertoires were generated with immunoSEQ multiplex PCR, while TCRdb's copy carries only in-frame clones and drops some. The data contain some 54,000 clones, 80% to 95% of them singletons. The CDR3 sequence is 15 residues long. V lost 0 bases to trimming and J lost 2 bases, with 12 bases between them. CDR1 and CDR2 (germline): GTSNPN, SVGIG (reference sequence). This chain uses TRBV30 with TRBJ2-3; a weak D match, TRBD1 (5 bases). This TCR came from a man between 18 and 35 years old in good health and CMV-seronegative. Source material: PBMCs. The CDR3 region is CAWSVLRQSTDTQYF. As DNA, the CDR3 is TGTGCCTGGAGTGTACTGCGACAGTCCACAGATACGCAGTATTTT.